This T cell receptor beta chain was recovered during a study of blood T cell repertoires in COVID-19. Method: immunoSEQ multiplex PCR; TCRdb's copy keeps in-frame clones and lacks some. The top ten hold 11% of the sample, which has about 230,000 clones, 85% to 90% seen once. Germline CDR1 is KGHDR and CDR2 is SFDVKD. The CDR3 loop spans 15 amino acids. V was clipped by 2 bases and J by 3 bases; unmatched bases: 3. Patients of the Seattle cohort, enrolled during active infection, were followed longitudinally. The chain has TRBV24-1 and TRBJ2-7; the match to TRBD1 covers 10 bases. The sequenced material came from peripheral blood. The sequence was collected from a man aged 45 to 65 with COVID-19, enrolled during active disease. The CDR3 nucleotides read TGTGCCACCAGTGATTCGGGACAGGGGTTCTACGAGCAGTACTTC. Its translation is CATSDSGQGFYEQYF.